These 14 T cell receptor beta chains were all obtained from the same sample, sequenced in a study of OX40 agonist ivuxolimab in advanced cancers. Library preparation employed the immunoSEQ multiplex PCR assay. In its TCRdb copy, this immuneACCESS table keeps in-frame sequences only and misses some clones. Where compared with another copy, unresolved V genes explain less than half of these, and the others have no known cause. The sample records 150,000 to 190,000 clones, 94% of which are singletons. Approximately 0.32% of the sample goes to the ten largest clones. Sequences were derived from CD4+ or CD8+ T cells sorted from blood, sampled in a trial of the OX40 agonist ivuxolimab. The receptors shown here come from an adult with an advanced solid tumor such as melanoma, head and neck, liver or kidney cancer.

This chain uses TRBV28 with TRBJ1-3; D gene uncertain. V was shortened by 7 bases and J by 4 bases, with 17 bases between the two germline ends. This CDR3 region has 15 residues. From germline, CDR1 is MDHEN and CDR2 SYDVKM. The CDR3 DNA sequence: TGTGCCAGCATTTCAGGAGCCGTTTCAGGAAACACCATATATTTT. Its protein is CASISGAVSGNTIYF.

This sequence joins TRBV7-9 and TRBJ2-3; TRBD1 aligns across 10 bases. V trimming: 4 bases; J trimming: 7 bases; junction bases outside the gene matches: 2. The CDR3 has 13 amino acids. The V gene's germline CDR1 is SEHNR and CDR2 FQNEAQ (reference sequence). The CDR3 coding sequence is TGTGCCAGCAGCTCGGGACAGGGGAATACGCAGTATTTT. This sequence encodes CASSSGQGNTQYF.

This chain connects TRBV28 to TRBJ2-1, with 10 bases aligning to TRBD2. With 7 bases clipped from V and 1 base from J, the junction kept 7 bases outside the gene matches. This CDR3 is 16 amino acids long. Germline CDR1 is MDHEN and CDR2 is SYDVKM. This CDR3 reads CASIRNSGGSYNEQFF. The CDR3 DNA reads TGTGCCAGCATTCGAAATAGCGGGGGGTCCTACAATGAGCAGTTCTTC.

In this sample, this clone turned up once. This chain joins TRBV11-2 and TRBJ1-5; possibly TRBD1 for D (5 bases). The CDR3 spans 12 residues. CDR1 is SGHAT, CDR2 FQNNGV, per germline. The V end was cut by 4 bases, the J end by 8 bases, with 9 bases between. The CDR3 loop reads CASSSLGEPQHF. CDR3 coding DNA: TGTGCCAGCAGCTCCCTGGGGGAGCCCCAGCATTTT.

V is TRBV11-2 and J is TRBJ2-7, with a possible D match to TRBD2 (6 bases). Per germline, CDR1 SGHAT and CDR2 FQNNGV. Between the trimmed V and J ends, which lost 5 bases and 7 bases, there was a span of 18 bases. CDR3 length: 14 amino acids. The CDR3 coding sequence is TGTGCCAGCAGCCCGACGACTAGTCCGGGGGAGCAGTACTTC. Translation gives CASSPTTSPGEQYF.

The V call is TRBV2, the J call TRBJ1-2; 7 nucleotides align to TRBD1. Germline-derived CDR1 and CDR2 are SNHLY and FYNNEI. Germline trimming cut 6 bases from V and 5 bases from J; bases unmatched to any gene: 9. The CDR3 has 14 amino acids. CDR3 bases: TGTGCCAGCAGAACCCTACAGGGGAGGTATGGCTACACCTTC. As protein: CASRTLQGRYGYTF. Using reference TRBV2 and TRBJ1-2 for the parts outside the CDR3, the full variable domain is EPEVTQTPSHQVTQMGQEVILRCVPISNHLYFYWYRQILGQKVEFLVSFYNNEISEKSEIFDDQFSVERPDGSNFTLKIRSTKLEDSAMYFCASRTLQGRYGYTFGSGTRLTVV.

The chain recombines TRBV27 with TRBJ2-1, with 14 bases identical to TRBD2. Germline V gene data show CDR1 as MNHEY and CDR2 as SMNVEV (reference sequence). This CDR3 contains 17 residues. After removal of 4 bases from V and 3 bases from J, the junction contained 5 bases not matched to a gene. In DNA, the CDR3 is TGTGCCAGCAGTTCCTCGGGACTAGCGGGGGTCTACAATGAGCAGTTCTTC. As protein: CASSSSGLAGVYNEQFF.

The chain couples TRBV29-1 to TRBJ1-1; weak D call: TRBD1 (5 bases). The CDR3 is 14 amino acids. V was pared by 6 bases and J by 4 bases, with 18 bases between. Germline V lookup: CDR1 SQVTM, CDR2 ANQGSEA. Here the CDR3 reads CSVPTAGRGTEAFF. In nucleotides, the CDR3 is TGCAGCGTCCCTACGGCAGGGAGGGGCACTGAAGCTTTCTTT.

The chain employs TRBV9 and TRBJ2-7; 14 bases map to TRBD2. The junction had 7 bases not matched to a gene; V was cut back by 4 bases and J by 1 base. The CDR3 has 17 amino acids. Germline CDR1 SGDLS, CDR2 YYNGEE. In DNA form, the CDR3 reads TGTGCCAGCAGCACGGGACTAGCGGGAGCTACATCCTACGAGCAGTACTTC. The encoded protein is CASSTGLAGATSYEQYF.

The genes are TRBV6-6 and TRBJ1-2; the match to TRBD1 covers 9 bases. Germline CDR1 is MNHNY and CDR2 is SVGAGI (reference sequence). The J segment lost 5 bases and the V segment lost 2 bases, leaving 6 bases of the junction unmatched. The CDR3 contains 15 residues. CDR3 sequence reads: CASSYGTGISYGYTF. The CDR3 region has the DNA TGTGCCAGCAGTTACGGGACAGGGATATCGTATGGCTACACCTTC.

This chain links TRBV6-5 with TRBJ1-6; 7 bases map to TRBD1. J lost 9 bases, V lost 6 bases, and 11 bases had no gene match. Germline lookup yields CDR1 MNHEY and CDR2 SVGAGI. There are 15 residues in the CDR3. DNA of the CDR3: TGTGCCAGCAGCACCCCCCGACAGGGCAGTTCACCCCTCCACTTT. As protein: CASSTPRQGSSPLHF.

The chain carries TRBV5-4 and TRBJ1-2, with 8 bases fitting TRBD1. This CDR3 has 15 amino acids. V shed 3 bases and J 3 bases; nucleotides not matched to a gene: 7. From germline, CDR1 is SGHNT and CDR2 YYREEE (reference sequence). The CDR3 region has the DNA TGTGCCAGCAGCTCCCGTGGGACAGGCTACTATGGCTACACCTTC. This gives the protein CASSSRGTGYYGYTF.

J is TRBJ1-5 and V is TRBV10-2; perhaps TRBD1 as D (6 bases). The CDR3 totals 14 residues. V was cut by 5 bases and J by 5 bases, with 13 bases left in between. CDR1 and CDR2 (germline): WSHSY, SAAADI. The CDR3 sequence is CASSHTGPYQPQHF. CDR3 DNA sequence: TGCGCCAGCAGTCACACAGGGCCTTATCAGCCCCAGCATTTT.

V is TRBV5-1 and J is TRBJ2-2; no firm D call. Germline values: CDR1 SGHRS, CDR2 YFSETQ. The CDR3 totals 15 residues. V was cut by 4 bases and J by 2 bases, with 12 bases left in between. This chain's CDR3 is CASSPDRANTGELFF. DNA for the CDR3: TGCGCCAGCAGCCCGGACCGAGCTAACACCGGGGAGCTGTTTTTT.